The 24 T cell receptor beta chains reported below all come from one sample, sequenced in a study of cytomegalovirus exposure and HLA in healthy donors. PCR primers comprised 60 Vbeta and 13 Jbeta primers. Data came from immunoSEQ multiplex PCR; TCRdb stores just in-frame clones and leaves some out. Of 120,000 or so clones in the sample, approximately 80% were seen once. The specimen sequenced was PBMCs. The receptors were sampled from a man aged 30-40 years in good health and CMV-seronegative.

The V and J genes are TRBV28 and TRBJ2-4; 8 nucleotides align to TRBD1. The CDR3 extends over 15 amino acids. The germline V gene has CDR1 MDHEN and CDR2 SYDVKM. V gave up 2 bases and J gave up 3 bases; unmatched junction bases: 3. The CDR3 DNA reads TGTGCCAGCAGTTTACTACAGGGGGGCAAAAACATTCAGTACTTC. As protein: CASSLLQGGKNIQYF.

This sequence joins TRBV19 and TRBJ2-1, with 9 bases that match TRBD2. J lost 10 bases, V lost 5 bases, and 9 bases had no gene match. This CDR3 is 14 amino acids long. CDR1 LNHDA and CDR2 SQIVND come from the germline V gene (reference sequence). This CDR3 reads CASSGLGAGGEQFF. In nucleotides, the CDR3 is TGTGCCAGTAGTGGCCTTGGGGCGGGAGGGGAGCAGTTCTTC.

The table lists this clone with a count of one. V usage is TRBV9 and J usage is TRBJ2-7; TRBD1 matches 7 bases. Germline V gene lookup returns CDR1 SGDLS and CDR2 YYNGEE. Unmatched junction bases numbered 6, after V lost 4 bases and J lost 2 bases. This CDR3 is built from 14 residues. CDR3 nucleotide sequence: TGTGCCAGCAGCCCCCAGACAGGGCCCTACGAGCAGTACTTC. Its protein is CASSPQTGPYEQYF.

A single count supports this clone. The rearrangement links TRBV5-1 to TRBJ1-5; TRBD1 agrees at 9 bases. The J segment lost 7 bases and the V segment lost 0 bases, leaving 5 bases of the junction unmatched. This CDR3 comprises 15 residues. Germline CDR1 is SGHRS and CDR2 is YFSETQ. The CDR3 spells CASSLGQGGQQPQHF. The CDR3 DNA is TGCGCCAGCAGCTTGGGACAGGGGGGCCAACAGCCCCAGCATTTT.

The rearrangement uses TRBV28 and TRBJ1-5; no definite D call. V lost 2 bases and J lost 0, with 8 bases in between. The germline CDR1 and CDR2 sequences are MDHEN and SYDVKM. The CDR3 is 15 amino acids. CDR3 nucleotide sequence: TGTGCCAGCAGTTTACCCACGGGTAGCAATCAGCCCCAGCATTTT. Translated: CASSLPTGSNQPQHF.

This clone showed up just a few times. The genes are TRBV6-4 and TRBJ2-5; 8 nucleotides align to TRBD1. The CDR3 covers 13 residues. The ends lost 4 bases at V and 4 bases at J; junction bases unmatched: 2. Germline V CDR1 and CDR2: MRHNA, SNTAGT. The CDR3 here is CASSADRGETQYF. DNA of the CDR3: TGTGCCAGCAGTGCTGACAGGGGAGAGACCCAGTACTTC.

The chain couples TRBV5-4 to TRBJ2-2; the D gene is possibly TRBD2 (6 bases). From germline, CDR1 is SGHNT and CDR2 YYREEE (reference sequence). This CDR3 comprises 16 residues. V was clipped by 0 bases and J by 5 bases, with 14 bases between them. CDR3 DNA sequence: TGTGCCAGCAGCTTGGCCTGGGGGGTGGGGACCGGGGAGCTGTTTTTT. As protein: CASSLAWGVGTGELFF.

The chain combines TRBV10-3 with TRBJ2-2; possibly TRBD2 for D (6 bases). Per the germline V gene, CDR1 is ENHRY and CDR2 is SYGVKD. This CDR3 contains 14 residues. V dropped 9 bases and J dropped 2 bases, with 13 bases sitting between them. This chain's CDR3 is CAIVADTNTGELFF. The CDR3 nucleotides read TGTGCCATTGTAGCGGATACTAACACCGGGGAGCTGTTTTTT.

The rearrangement links TRBV5-1 to TRBJ1-6; maybe TRBD1 (5 bases). The V end lost 3 bases, the J end lost 3 bases, and 16 bases lay between the germline ends. Looked up from germline, CDR1 is SGHRS and CDR2 is YFSETQ. This CDR3 has 17 amino acids. Here the CDR3 reads CASSSAGGKGYNSPLHF. The CDR3 DNA sequence: TGCGCCAGCAGCTCCGCGGGGGGGAAGGGCTATAATTCACCCCTCCACTTT. The complete variable domain, with remaining parts taken from reference TRBV5-1 and TRBJ1-6, reads KAGVTQTPRYLIKTRGQQVTLSCSPISGHRSVSWYQQTPGQGLQFLFEYFSETQRNKGNFPGRFSGRQFSNSRSEMNVSTLELGDSALYLCASSSAGGKGYNSPLHFGNGTRLTVT.

The chain links TRBV27 to TRBJ2-1; possibly TRBD2 for D (6 bases). The ends were cut back, 7 bases at V and 6 bases at J, with 10 bases in the middle. The V gene's germline CDR1 is MNHEY and CDR2 SMNVEV (reference sequence). The CDR3 contains 12 residues. In DNA, the CDR3 is TGTGCCAGCAAGGAGGGGCTCAATGAGCAGTTCTTC. It is translated as CASKEGLNEQFF.

A single count supports this clone. The rearrangement joins TRBV9 to TRBJ2-5; 10 nucleotides match TRBD2. This CDR3 is built from 16 residues. Trimming removed 3 bases from V and 5 bases from J; junction bases left unmatched: 10. Per the germline V gene, CDR1 is SGDLS and CDR2 is YYNGEE. The CDR3, as DNA: TGTGCCAGCAGCGAGGCAGCGGGAGGGCCTCTGGAGACCCAGTACTTC. This translates into CASSEAAGGPLETQYF. Complete variable domain (other parts from reference TRBV9 and TRBJ2-5): DSGVTQTPKHLITATGQRVTLRCSPRSGDLSVYWYQQSLDQGLQFLIQYYNGEERAKGNILERFSAQQFPDLHSELNLSSLELGDSALYFCASSEAAGGPLETQYFGPGTRLLVL.

The gene calls are TRBV28 and TRBJ1-5, with D tentatively TRBD1 (5 bases). V lost 5 bases and J 4 bases, leaving 12 bases between the germline ends. Germline assignment: CDR1 MDHEN and CDR2 SYDVKM. This CDR3 is built from 14 residues. DNA of the CDR3: TGTGCCAGCAGTCGGGGGGGGAGGAATCAGCCCCAGCATTTT. Amino acids: CASSRGGRNQPQHF.

The genes are TRBV9 and TRBJ2-7; D perhaps matches TRBD1 (5 bases). V was pared by 0 bases and J by 5 bases, with 15 bases between. The CDR3 totals 15 residues. Germline loops: CDR1 SGDLS, CDR2 YYNGEE. CDR3 DNA: TGTGCCAGCAGCGTAGCTTTTGGCAGGGCCCACGAGCAGTACTTC. Translated: CASSVAFGRAHEQYF.

This chain uses TRBV6-5 with TRBJ2-1, with TRBD1 matching 7 bases. Per the germline V gene, CDR1 is MNHEY and CDR2 is SVGAGI. J lost 4 bases, V lost 10 bases, and 10 bases had no gene match. This CDR3 region has 14 residues. The CDR3: CATRRDRDYNEQFF. As DNA, the CDR3 is TGTGCCACTCGCCGGGACAGAGATTACAATGAGCAGTTCTTC.

The chain joins TRBV7-9 to TRBJ1-3; 7 bases match TRBD1. The germline V gene encodes CDR1 SEHNR and CDR2 FQNEAQ (reference sequence). Trimming removed 3 bases from V and 1 base from J; junction bases left unmatched: 6. The CDR3 loop spans 16 amino acids. The DNA for the CDR3 is TGTGCCAGCAGCTTCTGGACAGGTGATTCTGGAAACACCATATATTTT. It codes for CASSFWTGDSGNTIYF.

This clone was counted once. The chain carries TRBV6-6 and TRBJ2-7; TRBD2 matches 10 bases. Germline V gene lookup returns CDR1 MNHNY and CDR2 SVGAGI (reference sequence). Trimming removed 6 bases from V and 5 bases from J; junction bases left unmatched: 10. The CDR3 consists of 15 residues. CDR3 region: CASSHPASGSNEQYF. The CDR3 DNA is TGTGCCAGCAGCCACCCGGCTAGCGGGAGTAACGAGCAGTACTTC.

J is TRBJ2-7 and V is TRBV30; the match to TRBD1 covers 11 bases. This CDR3 has 15 amino acids. Germline values: CDR1 GTSNPN, CDR2 SVGIG (reference sequence). Trimming at V came to 2 bases and at J to 4 bases, leaving 7 bases not matched to a gene. CDR3 residues: CAWSTPGQGVYEQYF. The CDR3, as DNA: TGTGCCTGGAGTACACCGGGACAGGGGGTTTACGAGCAGTACTTC.

The V and J genes are TRBV5-6 and TRBJ2-1; 7 bases align to TRBD1. The CDR3 has 14 amino acids. Germline V gives CDR1 SGHDT, CDR2 YYEEEE. The V gene end was trimmed by 5 bases and the J gene end by 3 bases; junction bases not matched to a gene: 5. Here the CDR3 reads CASSHRGIYNEQFF. CDR3 DNA sequence: TGTGCCAGCAGTCACAGGGGTATCTACAATGAGCAGTTCTTC.

Remarks on this clone: One end of the junction does not line up with germline, which may come from a read error. This CDR3 is also generated by other DNA sequences in the sample. V is TRBV7-9 and J is TRBJ1-1; D is possibly TRBD1 (5 bases). Looked up from germline, CDR1 is SEHNR and CDR2 is FQNEAQ (reference sequence). This CDR3 is built from 14 residues. Written as DNA, the CDR3 is TGTGCTAGCAGCTTAGATGGGGGGAACGCTGAAGCTTTCTTT. It codes for CASSLDGGNAEAFF.

A few counts support this clone. The junction and the germline gene differ at one end; a read error may be behind it. The CDR3: CSSSPGNSPLHF. For the CDR3, the DNA is TGTTCCAGCAGCCCAGGGAATTCACCCCTCCACTTT. This chain links TRBV7-9 with TRBJ1-6; D perhaps matches TRBD1 (5 bases). Per germline, CDR1 SEHNR and CDR2 FQNEAQ (reference sequence). This CDR3 has 12 residues.

The chain carries TRBV5-4 and TRBJ1-2; TRBD1 aligns across 7 bases. Trimming cost V 0 bases and J 6 bases; bases outside gene matches: 5. This CDR3 has 14 amino acids. The germline CDR1 and CDR2 sequences are SGHNT and YYREEE (reference sequence). The CDR3 sequence: CASSLGDREHGYTF. In DNA form, the CDR3 reads TGTGCCAGCAGCTTGGGAGACAGGGAACATGGCTACACCTTC.

The chain joins TRBV27 to TRBJ1-4, with a weak D call TRBD1 (5 bases). The CDR3 runs 15 residues. V was trimmed by 0 bases and J by 6 bases, leaving 11 bases between them. Looked up from germline, CDR1 is MNHEY and CDR2 is SMNVEV (reference sequence). This CDR3 is CASSLSGPPDEKLFF. CDR3 sequence (DNA): TGTGCCAGCAGTTTATCGGGGCCGCCCGATGAAAAACTGTTTTTT.

This sequence joins TRBV11-2 and TRBJ2-2, with unresolved D. In germline, CDR1 is SGHAT, CDR2 FQNNGV. Trimming stripped 6 bases from V and 4 bases from J, with 9 bases between. This CDR3 is 13 amino acids long. In nucleotides, the CDR3 is TGTGCCAGCAGTCGAGATTCCACCGGGGAGCTGTTTTTT. Translation: CASSRDSTGELFF. Based on the CDR3 plus reference TRBV11-2 and TRBJ2-2, the full variable domain is EAGVAQSPRYKIIEKRQSVAFWCNPISGHATLYWYQQILGQGPKLLIQFQNNGVVDDSQLPKDRFSAERLKGVDSTLKIQPAKLEDSAVYLCASSRDSTGELFFGEGSRLTVL.

This clone was seen once. The chain recombines TRBV6-5 with TRBJ1-3, with D perhaps TRBD1 (5 bases). V was clipped by 0 bases and J by 0 bases, with 9 bases between them. There are 16 residues in the CDR3. Germline V gene lookup returns CDR1 MNHEY and CDR2 SVGAGI. CDR3 amino acids: CASSYSTGSSGNTIYF. CDR3 coding DNA: TGTGCCAGCAGTTACTCTACAGGAAGCTCTGGAAACACCATATATTTT.